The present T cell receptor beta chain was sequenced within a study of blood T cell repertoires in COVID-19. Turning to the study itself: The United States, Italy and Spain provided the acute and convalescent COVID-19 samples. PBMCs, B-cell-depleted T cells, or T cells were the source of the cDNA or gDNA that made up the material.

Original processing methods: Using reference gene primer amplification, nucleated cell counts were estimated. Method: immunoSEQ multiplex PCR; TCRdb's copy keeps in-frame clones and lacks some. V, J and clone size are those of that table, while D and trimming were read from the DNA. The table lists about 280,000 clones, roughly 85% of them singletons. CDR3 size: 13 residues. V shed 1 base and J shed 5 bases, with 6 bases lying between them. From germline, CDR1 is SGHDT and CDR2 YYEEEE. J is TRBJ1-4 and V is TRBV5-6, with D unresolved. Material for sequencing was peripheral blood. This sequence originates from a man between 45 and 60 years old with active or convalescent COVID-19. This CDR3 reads CASSLTANEKLFF. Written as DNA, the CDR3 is TGTGCCAGCAGCTTGACTGCAAATGAAAAACTGTTTTTT.